The rows below give T cell receptor beta chains drawn from one sample of a study of post-analysis software for immune sequencing data. One entry per CDR3 protein, called by TCRdb with MiXCR from the PCR reads. The profile shows about 460,000 distinct CDR3 sequences, roughly 45% of them singletons. Sequenced input: blood. The source of these receptors is a girl under 18 with multiple sclerosis. Both conserved end residues are part of each CDR3. A D gene is named only where the DNA matches it firmly. For some rows the clone size is stated as once, few or many, or as a class when expanded; others skip it.

>TRBJ2-5|TRBV5-6|NA|NA
CASSPRSGAAQETQYF
TGTGCCAGCAGTCCCCGATCGGGGGCAGCACAAGAGACCCAGTACTTC
>TRBJ2-7|TRBV7-2|NA|NA
CASSSPVGYEQYF
TGTGCCAGCAGCTCCCCGGTCGGGTACGAGCAGTACTTC
>TRBJ2-3|TRBV6-5|NA|TRBD2
CASRGSGVSTDTQYF
TGTGCCAGCAGGGGTAGCGGGGTCAGCACAGATACGCAGTATTTT
>TRBJ2-7|TRBV3-1|NA|TRBD2
CASSWGLAGGPYEQYF
TGTGCCAGCAGCTGGGGACTAGCGGGAGGGCCGTACGAGCAGTACTTC
>TRBJ2-7|TRBV7-3|NA|NA
CASSLKAGLTDEQYF
TGTGCCAGCAGCTTAAAGGCTGGTTTGACTGACGAGCAGTACTTC
>TRBJ2-7|TRBV12-3/TRBV12-4|NA|NA
CAGSPRATERYEQYF
TGTGCCGGCAGTCCACGAGCAACGGAGCGGTACGAGCAGTACTTC
>TRBJ2-2|TRBV7-9|NA|NA
CASSLGAFGSILNTGELFF
TGTGCCAGCAGTCTAGGGGCCTTCGGGTCCATACTAAACACCGGGGAGCTGTTTTTT
>TRBJ1-1|TRBV10-2|once|TRBD1
CASSEWQGATEAFF
TGCGCCAGCAGTGAGTGGCAGGGGGCGACTGAAGCTTTCTTT
>TRBJ2-1|TRBV12-3/TRBV12-4|NA|TRBD2
CASNLGLAAYNEQFF
TGTGCCAGCAACCTGGGACTAGCGGCCTACAATGAGCAGTTCTTC
>TRBJ1-2|TRBV28|once|NA
CASSHPVPQLNYGYTF
TGTGCCAGCAGCCACCCGGTGCCCCAACTTAACTATGGCTACACCTTC
>TRBJ2-1|TRBV5-8|few|NA
CASNKGQPSAEQFF
TGTGCCAGCAACAAGGGGCAACCTAGTGCTGAGCAGTTCTTC
>TRBJ2-4|TRBV28|NA|TRBD2
CASSLLAGGLAKNIQYF
TGTGCCAGCAGTCTACTAGCGGGAGGCTTAGCCAAAAACATTCAGTACTTC
>TRBJ1-2|TRBV4-3|few|NA
CASSQDEGGGYTF
TGCGCCAGCAGCCAAGATGAGGGGGGAGGCTACACCTTC
>TRBJ2-7|TRBV25-1|few|NA
CASTQNDKSYEQYF
TGTGCCAGCACGCAGAACGACAAGTCCTACGAGCAGTACTTC
>TRBJ2-1|TRBV4-1|NA|TRBD1
CASSQARQGPPYNEQFF
TGCGCCAGCAGCCAAGCCCGACAGGGGCCCCCCTACAATGAGCAGTTCTTC
>TRBJ2-7|TRBV10-3|NA|NA
CAIMEGSSYEQYF
TGTGCCATCATGGAGGGCAGCTCCTACGAGCAGTACTTC
>TRBJ2-7|TRBV20-1|NA|NA
CSARDPSLGFSYEQYF
TGCAGTGCTAGAGATCCTTCCCTAGGGTTCTCCTACGAGCAGTACTTC
>TRBJ2-3|TRBV6-5|NA|NA
CASTPSWAGRSDTQYF
TGTGCCAGCACCCCATCGTGGGCGGGAAGGTCAGATACGCAGTATTTT
>TRBJ1-4|TRBV4-2|NA|TRBD1
CASSQDEGQATTNEKLFF
TGTGCCAGCAGCCAAGATGAGGGACAGGCCACAACTAATGAAAAACTGTTTTTT
>TRBJ1-1|TRBV10-3|NA|TRBD1
CAISTGVGEAFF
TGTGCCATCAGCACAGGGGTGGGTGAAGCTTTCTTT
>TRBJ2-1|TRBV20-1|NA|TRBD2
CSARGTSGPGTYNEQFF
TGCAGTGCTAGAGGGACTAGCGGACCCGGCACCTACAATGAGCAGTTCTTC
>TRBJ2-7|TRBV7-3|few|TRBD2
CASSPPSAGGDEQYF
TGTGCCAGCAGCCCACCCTCCGCGGGAGGGGACGAGCAGTACTTC
>TRBJ2-6|TRBV6-1|few|NA
CASNSARRNSGANVLTF
TGTGCCAGCAACTCCGCCCGACGGAACTCTGGGGCCAACGTCCTGACTTTC
>TRBJ2-7|TRBV5-1|NA|NA
CASSLAGFGAYEQYF
TGCGCCAGCAGCTTGGCCGGGTTCGGCGCCTACGAGCAGTACTTC
>TRBJ2-1|TRBV24-1|NA|NA
CATSRWGFDEQFF
TGTGCCACCAGTCGATGGGGTTTCGATGAGCAGTTCTTC
>TRBJ1-4|TRBV2|NA|NA
CASSRTAPSEKLFF
TGTGCCAGCAGTAGGACTGCCCCCTCAGAAAAACTGTTTTTT
>TRBJ1-2|TRBV20-1|few|TRBD1
CSATITGARIYTF
TGCAGTGCTACAATCACAGGGGCCCGGATCTACACCTTC
>TRBJ2-1|TRBV6-5|NA|TRBD2
CASSPGSGATYNEQFF
TGTGCCAGCAGCCCTGGTAGCGGGGCTACCTACAATGAGCAGTTCTTC